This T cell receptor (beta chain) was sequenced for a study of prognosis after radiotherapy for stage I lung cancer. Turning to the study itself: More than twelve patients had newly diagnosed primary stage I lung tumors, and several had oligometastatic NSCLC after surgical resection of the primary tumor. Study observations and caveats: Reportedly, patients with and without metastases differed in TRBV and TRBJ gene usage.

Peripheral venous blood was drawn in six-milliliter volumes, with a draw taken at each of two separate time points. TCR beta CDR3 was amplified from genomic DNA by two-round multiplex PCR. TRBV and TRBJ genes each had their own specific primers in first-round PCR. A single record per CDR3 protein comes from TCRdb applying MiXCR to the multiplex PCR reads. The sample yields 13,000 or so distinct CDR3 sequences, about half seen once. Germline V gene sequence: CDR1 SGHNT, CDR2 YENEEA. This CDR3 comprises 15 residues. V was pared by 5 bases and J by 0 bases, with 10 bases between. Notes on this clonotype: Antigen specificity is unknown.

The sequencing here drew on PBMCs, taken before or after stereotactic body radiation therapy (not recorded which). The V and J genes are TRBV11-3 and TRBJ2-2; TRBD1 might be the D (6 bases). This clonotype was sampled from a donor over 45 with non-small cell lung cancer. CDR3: CASSPRTANTGELFF. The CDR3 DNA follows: TGTGCCAGCAGCCCCCGGACAGCGAACACCGGGGAGCTGTTTTTT.